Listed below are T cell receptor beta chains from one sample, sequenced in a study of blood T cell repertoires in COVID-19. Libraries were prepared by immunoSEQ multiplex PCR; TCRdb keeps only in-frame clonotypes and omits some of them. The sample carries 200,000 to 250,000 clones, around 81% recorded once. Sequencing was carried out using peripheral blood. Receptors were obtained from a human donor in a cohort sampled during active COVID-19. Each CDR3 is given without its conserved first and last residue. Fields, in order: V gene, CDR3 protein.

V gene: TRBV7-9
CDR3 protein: ASSLELAVNEQF

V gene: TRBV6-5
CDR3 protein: ASSPTENGFHTIY

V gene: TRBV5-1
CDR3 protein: ASSPAPSGGNYEQY

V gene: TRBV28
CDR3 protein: ASSLIERSSGANVLT

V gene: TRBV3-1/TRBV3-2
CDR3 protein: ASSPWTGGRAEAF

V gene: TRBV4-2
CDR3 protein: ASSQDVRTGGFNYGYT

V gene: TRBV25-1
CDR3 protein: ASSTSQGNYGYT

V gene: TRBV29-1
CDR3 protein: SVARTGGGYT

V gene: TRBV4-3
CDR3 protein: ASSQVKGQGTDTQY

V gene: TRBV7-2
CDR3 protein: ASSLGQNYGYT

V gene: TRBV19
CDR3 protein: ASSITGWGYGYT

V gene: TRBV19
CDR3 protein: ASSPQAETRDTQY

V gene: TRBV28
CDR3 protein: ASSWIGGRGTGNEQF

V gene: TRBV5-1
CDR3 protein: ASSLAETSGFTEQF

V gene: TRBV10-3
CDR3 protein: AISEVGGDGELF

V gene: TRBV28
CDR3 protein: ASSPLRGGGTDTQY

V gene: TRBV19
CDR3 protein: ASSIADSSHEQY

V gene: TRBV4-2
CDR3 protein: ASSQVTGGILAF

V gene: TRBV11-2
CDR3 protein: ASSPGGGGYT

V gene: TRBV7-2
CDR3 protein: ASSLAPADEQY

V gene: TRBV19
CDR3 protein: ASSIVNSGANVLT

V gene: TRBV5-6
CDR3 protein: ASSLAGQTSNQPQH

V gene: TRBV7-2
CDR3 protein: ASSLQSGGSPSTDTQY

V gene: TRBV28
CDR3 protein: ASRPTGLNGYT

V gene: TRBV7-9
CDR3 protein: ASSTPSGVTDTQY

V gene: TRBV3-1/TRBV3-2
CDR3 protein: ASSQQLDSPLH

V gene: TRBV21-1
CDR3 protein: ASSKAAYNSPLH

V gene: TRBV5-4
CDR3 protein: ASSFKYRSSYEQY

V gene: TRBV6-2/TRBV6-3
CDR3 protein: ASSARQGRNQPQH

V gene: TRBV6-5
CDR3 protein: ASSYTRSTEAF

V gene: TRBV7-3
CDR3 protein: ASSLTRVDTQY

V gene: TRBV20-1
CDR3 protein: SASRLRLANNEQF

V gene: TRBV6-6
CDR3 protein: ASRAVDTEAF

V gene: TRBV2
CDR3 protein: ASSDSKGYYGYT

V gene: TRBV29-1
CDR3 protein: SVELRDRI

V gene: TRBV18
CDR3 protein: ASSTGLSFSNTEAF

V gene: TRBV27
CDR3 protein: ASSPSPGMTDTQY

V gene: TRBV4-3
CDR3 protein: ASSHLNRGRPYGYT

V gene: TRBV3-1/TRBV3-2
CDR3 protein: ASSQGEGVETQY

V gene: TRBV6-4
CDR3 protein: ASSEGTGGLETQY

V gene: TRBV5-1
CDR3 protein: ASRGNYNSPLH

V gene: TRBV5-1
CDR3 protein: ASSPVGRGGSGYT

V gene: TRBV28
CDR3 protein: ASSSGFTQY